The rows below give T cell receptor beta chains drawn from one sample of a study of cytomegalovirus exposure and HLA in healthy donors. Data came from immunoSEQ multiplex PCR; TCRdb stores just in-frame clones and leaves some out. The sample yields some 150,000 clones, about 94% seen once. Source material: PBMCs. Receptors originate from a man younger than 30 in good health and CMV-seropositive. CDR3s include the opening cysteine and the closing phenylalanine or tryptophan. Fields, in order: V gene, clone size, J gene, D gene, CDR3 DNA, CDR3 protein. A D gene is named only where the DNA matches it firmly. Size tells how often a clone was seen (once, few, many) or the class of an expanded clone, and some rows leave it out.

TRBV5-8	NA	TRBJ1-2	NA	TGTGCCAGCAGTTCTGACAGCTATGGCTACACCTTC	CASSSDSYGYTF
TRBV10-3	NA	TRBJ1-2	TRBD1	TGTGCCACCTCGGGGACAGAACTACTTAACTATGGCTACACCTTC	CATSGTELLNYGYTF
TRBV19	once	TRBJ2-1	TRBD2	TGTGCCAGTAGTATAGATCTCGCTAGCGGGAGTTACAATGAGCAGTTCTTC	CASSIDLASGSYNEQFF
TRBV4-1	NA	TRBJ2-7	TRBD2	TGCGCCAGCAGCCCCGGGACTATAGAGAGGGAGCAGTACTTC	CASSPGTIEREQYF
TRBV4-1	NA	TRBJ1-6	NA	TGCGCCAGCAGCCAGGTCCTAGAGGATTCACCCCTCCACTTT	CASSQVLEDSPLHF
TRBV2	NA	TRBJ2-7	TRBD1	TGTGCCAGCAGATATAAGACAGGGACCTCCTACGAGCAGTACTTC	CASRYKTGTSYEQYF
TRBV27	NA	TRBJ2-3	TRBD2	TGTGCCAGCAGTTTAGTGAGCGGGAGTGAGTATTTT	CASSLVSGSEYF
TRBV15	NA	TRBJ2-1	NA	TGTGCCACCAGCAGAGACCCGACAGGACCAACGGTTAATGAGCAGTTCTTC	CATSRDPTGPTVNEQFF
TRBV7-2	NA	TRBJ2-3	TRBD2	TGTGCCAGCAGCACAGGACTAGCGGGATTCTCAGATACGCAGTATTTT	CASSTGLAGFSDTQYF
TRBV5-1	NA	TRBJ2-7	TRBD2	TGCGCCAGCAGCTTGGGGACTAGCGGGAACTACGAGCAGTACTTC	CASSLGTSGNYEQYF
TRBV5-4	NA	TRBJ2-7	NA	TGTGCCAGCAGCTTGGGGCAGGGGCAGTCCTACGAGCAGTACTTC	CASSLGQGQSYEQYF